This T cell receptor beta chain was documented in a study of T cells in Graves' hyperthyroidism and ophthalmopathy. On this clonotype: Antigen specificity is unknown.

The CDR3 is 14 residues long. Germline V gives CDR1 SGHRS, CDR2 YFSETQ. V was clipped by 0 bases and J by 8 bases, with 14 bases between them. Regions amplified from RNA transcripts were the TCR beta CDR3 regions. During a first-round RT-PCR of the TCR CDR3, the HTBI primer set was used. TCRdb re-derived calls from the multiplex PCR reads in MiXCR, one entry per CDR3 protein. The table lists over 200,000 distinct CDR3 sequences, more than 12% of them singletons. The study, taken as a whole, reports: In blood, most of the thyroid clonotypes expanded above 0.001 were also present.

Uncontrolled infection, other autoimmune disease, pregnancy or lactation excluded patients. Preceding any ophthalmopathy symptoms, the blood sample dates from first hyperthyroidism diagnosis. Source material for PBMCs was more than 7.5 ml fresh peripheral blood. The origin of this receptor is a woman aged 40 to 50 with Graves' hyperthyroidism that later progressed to Graves' ophthalmopathy. The gene calls are TRBV5-1 and TRBJ1-2, with D tentatively TRBD1 (6 bases). What was sequenced was blood. The CDR3 loop reads CASSLEGGAGGYTF. DNA for the CDR3: TGCGCCAGCAGCTTGGAGGGGGGGGCCGGGGGCTACACCTTC. The variable domain in full, completed from reference TRBV5-1 and TRBJ1-2, reads KAGVTQTPRYLIKTRGQQVTLSCSPISGHRSVSWYQQTPGQGLQFLFEYFSETQRNKGNFPGRFSGRQFSNSRSEMNVSTLELGDSALYLCASSLEGGAGGYTFGSGTRLTVV.